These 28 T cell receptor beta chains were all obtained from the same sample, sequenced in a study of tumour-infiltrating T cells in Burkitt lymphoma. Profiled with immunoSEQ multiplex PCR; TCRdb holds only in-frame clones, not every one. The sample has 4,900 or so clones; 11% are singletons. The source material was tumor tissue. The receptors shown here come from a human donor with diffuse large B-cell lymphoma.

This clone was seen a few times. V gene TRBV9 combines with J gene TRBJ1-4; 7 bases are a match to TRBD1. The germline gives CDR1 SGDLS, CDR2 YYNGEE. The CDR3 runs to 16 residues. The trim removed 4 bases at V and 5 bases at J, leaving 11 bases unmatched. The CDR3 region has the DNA TGTGCCAGCAGCCTCCGGGGGGGGACAGAGAATGAAAAACTGTTTTTT. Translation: CASSLRGGTENEKLFF.

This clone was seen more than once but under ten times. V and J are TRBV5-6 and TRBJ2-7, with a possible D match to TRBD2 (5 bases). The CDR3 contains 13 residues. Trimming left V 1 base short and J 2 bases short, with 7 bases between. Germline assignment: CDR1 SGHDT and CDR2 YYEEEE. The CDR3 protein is CASSLFGTYEQYF. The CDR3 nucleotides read TGTGCCAGCAGCTTGTTCGGGACCTACGAGCAGTACTTC.

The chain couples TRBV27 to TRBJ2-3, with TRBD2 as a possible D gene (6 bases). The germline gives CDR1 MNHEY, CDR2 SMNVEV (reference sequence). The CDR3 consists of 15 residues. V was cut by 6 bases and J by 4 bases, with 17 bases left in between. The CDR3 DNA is TGTGCCAGCAGGCACACCTTCGGAGGGGCAGATACGCAGTATTTT. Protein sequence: CASRHTFGGADTQYF.

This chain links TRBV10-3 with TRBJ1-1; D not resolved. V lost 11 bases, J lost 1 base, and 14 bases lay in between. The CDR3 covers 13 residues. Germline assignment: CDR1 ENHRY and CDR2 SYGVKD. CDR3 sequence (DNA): TGTGCCGTCACTACACGTGAGAACACTGAAGCTTTCTTT. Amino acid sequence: CAVTTRENTEAFF.

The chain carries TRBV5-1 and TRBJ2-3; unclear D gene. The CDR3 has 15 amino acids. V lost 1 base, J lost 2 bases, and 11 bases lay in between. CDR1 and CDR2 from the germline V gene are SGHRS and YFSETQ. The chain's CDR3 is CASSLMLATTDTQYF. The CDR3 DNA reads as TGCGCCAGCAGCTTGATGCTGGCCACCACAGATACGCAGTATTTT.

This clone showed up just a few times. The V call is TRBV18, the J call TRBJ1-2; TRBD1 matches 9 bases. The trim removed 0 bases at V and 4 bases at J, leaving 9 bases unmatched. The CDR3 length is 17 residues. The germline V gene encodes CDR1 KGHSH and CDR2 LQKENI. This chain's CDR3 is CASSPPGQGPAFYGYTF. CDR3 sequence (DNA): TGTGCCAGCTCACCACCGGGACAGGGCCCCGCTTTCTATGGCTACACCTTC.

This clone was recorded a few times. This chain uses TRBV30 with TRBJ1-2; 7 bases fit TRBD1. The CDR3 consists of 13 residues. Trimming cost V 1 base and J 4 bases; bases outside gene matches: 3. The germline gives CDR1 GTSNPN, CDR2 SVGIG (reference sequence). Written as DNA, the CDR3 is TGTGCCTGGAGTGCCTGGACAGGCTATGGCTACACCTTC. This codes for CAWSAWTGYGYTF.

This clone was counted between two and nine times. The CDR3 protein is CASRPDRVGSPLHF. The CDR3 nucleotides are TGTGCCAGCAGACCGGACAGGGTAGGCTCACCCCTCCACTTT. The chain is built from TRBV6-5 and TRBJ1-6; 8 nucleotides align to TRBD1. Germline CDR1 is MNHEY and CDR2 is SVGAGI. J gave up 10 bases and V 6 bases, and 8 bases lay outside the gene matches. The CDR3 runs 14 residues.

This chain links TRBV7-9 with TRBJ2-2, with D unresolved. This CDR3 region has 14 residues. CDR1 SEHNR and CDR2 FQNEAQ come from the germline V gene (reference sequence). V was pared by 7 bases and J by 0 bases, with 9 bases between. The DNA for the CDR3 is TGTGCCAGCATCACAGAGACGAACACCGGGGAGCTGTTTTTT. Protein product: CASITETNTGELFF.

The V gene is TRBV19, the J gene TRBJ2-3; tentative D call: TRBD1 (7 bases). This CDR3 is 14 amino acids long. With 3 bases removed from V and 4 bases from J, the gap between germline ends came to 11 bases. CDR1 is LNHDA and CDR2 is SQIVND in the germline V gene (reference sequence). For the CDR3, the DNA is TGTGCCAGTAGTATCGCAGGGGGGTCAGATACGCAGTATTTT. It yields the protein CASSIAGGSDTQYF. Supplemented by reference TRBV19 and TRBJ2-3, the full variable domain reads DGGITQSPKYLFRKEGQNVTLSCEQNLNHDAMYWYRQDPGQGLRLIYYSQIVNDFQKGDIAEGYSVSREKKESFPLTVTSAQKNPTAFYLCASSIAGGSDTQYFGPGTRLTVL.

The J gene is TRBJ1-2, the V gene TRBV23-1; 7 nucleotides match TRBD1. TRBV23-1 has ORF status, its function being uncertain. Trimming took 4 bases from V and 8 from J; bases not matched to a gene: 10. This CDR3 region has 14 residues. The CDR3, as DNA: TGCGCCAGCAGTCGGTTGACAGGGTTGGGGGGCTACACCTTC. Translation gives CASSRLTGLGGYTF.

In DNA, the CDR3 is TGTGCCAGTAGCATGGGCCAGTTCTTTAATGAGCAGTTCTTC. Encoded protein: CASSMGQFFNEQFF. The chain employs TRBV19 and TRBJ2-1, with D uncertain. The CDR3 loop spans 14 amino acids. Germline values: CDR1 LNHDA, CDR2 SQIVND (reference sequence). The ends were cut back, 6 bases at V and 7 bases at J, with 16 bases in the middle.

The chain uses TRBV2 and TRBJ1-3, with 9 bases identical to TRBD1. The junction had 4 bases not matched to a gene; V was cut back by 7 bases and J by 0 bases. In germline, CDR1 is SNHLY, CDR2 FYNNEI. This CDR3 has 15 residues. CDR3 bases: TGTGCCAGCATCCCGACAGGGGGCTCTGGAAACACCATATATTTT. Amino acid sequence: CASIPTGGSGNTIYF. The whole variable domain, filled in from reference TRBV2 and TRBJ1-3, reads EPEVTQTPSHQVTQMGQEVILRCVPISNHLYFYWYRQILGQKVEFLVSFYNNEISEKSEIFDDQFSVERPDGSNFTLKIRSTKLEDSAMYFCASIPTGGSGNTIYFGEGSWLTVV.

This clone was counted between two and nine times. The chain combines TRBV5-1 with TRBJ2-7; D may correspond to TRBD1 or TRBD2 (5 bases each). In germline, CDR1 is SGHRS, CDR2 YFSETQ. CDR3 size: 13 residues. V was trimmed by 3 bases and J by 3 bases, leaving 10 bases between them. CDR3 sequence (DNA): TGCGCCAGCAGCTGGGACGGTTTCTACGAGCAGTACTTC. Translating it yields CASSWDGFYEQYF.

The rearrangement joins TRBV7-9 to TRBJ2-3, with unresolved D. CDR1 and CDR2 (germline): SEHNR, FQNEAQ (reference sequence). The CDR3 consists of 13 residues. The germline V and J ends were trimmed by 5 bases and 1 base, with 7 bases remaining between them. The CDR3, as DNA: TGTGCCAGCAGCCCGGGCCGCACAGATACGCAGTATTTT. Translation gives CASSPGRTDTQYF.

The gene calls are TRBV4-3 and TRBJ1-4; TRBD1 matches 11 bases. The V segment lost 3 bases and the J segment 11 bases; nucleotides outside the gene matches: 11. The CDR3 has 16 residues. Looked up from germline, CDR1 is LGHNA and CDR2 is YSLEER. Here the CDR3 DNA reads TGCGCCAGCAGCCAGGAACCCGGGACAGGGGGAGTGAAACTGTTTTTT. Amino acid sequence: CASSQEPGTGGVKLFF.

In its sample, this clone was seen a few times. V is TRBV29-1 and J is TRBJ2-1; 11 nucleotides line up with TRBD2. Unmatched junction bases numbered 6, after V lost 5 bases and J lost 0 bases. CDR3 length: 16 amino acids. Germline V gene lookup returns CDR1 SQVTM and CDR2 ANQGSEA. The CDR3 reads CSVLGLAASSYNEQFF. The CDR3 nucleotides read TGCAGCGTTTTGGGACTAGCGGCCAGCTCCTACAATGAGCAGTTCTTC.

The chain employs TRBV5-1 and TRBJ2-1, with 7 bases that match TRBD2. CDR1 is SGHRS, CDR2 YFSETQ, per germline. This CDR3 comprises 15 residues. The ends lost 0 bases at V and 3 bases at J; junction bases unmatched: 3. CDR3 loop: CASSLAGGIYNEQFF. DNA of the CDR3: TGCGCCAGCAGCTTGGCGGGGGGTATCTACAATGAGCAGTTCTTC.

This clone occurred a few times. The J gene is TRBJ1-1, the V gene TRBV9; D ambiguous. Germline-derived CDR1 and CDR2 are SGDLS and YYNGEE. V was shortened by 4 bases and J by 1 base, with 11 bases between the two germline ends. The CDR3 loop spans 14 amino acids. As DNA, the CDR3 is TGTGCCAGCAGCCTGGACCGTGGGAACACTGAAGCTTTCTTT. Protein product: CASSLDRGNTEAFF.

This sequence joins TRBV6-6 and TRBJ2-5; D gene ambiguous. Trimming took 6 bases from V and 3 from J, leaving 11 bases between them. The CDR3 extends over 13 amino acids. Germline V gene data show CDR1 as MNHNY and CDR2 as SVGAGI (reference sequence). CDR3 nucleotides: TGTGCCAGCAGCCACCTTAGGAAAGAGACCCAGTACTTC. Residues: CASSHLRKETQYF.

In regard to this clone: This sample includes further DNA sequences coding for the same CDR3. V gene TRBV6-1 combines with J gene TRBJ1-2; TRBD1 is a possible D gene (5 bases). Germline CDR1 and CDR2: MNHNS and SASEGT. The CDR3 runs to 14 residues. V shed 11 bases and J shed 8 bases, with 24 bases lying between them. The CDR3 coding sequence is TGTGCCGTACAGAGACAAGGGGCTCCGGTAGGCTACACCTTC. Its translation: CAVQRQGAPVGYTF.

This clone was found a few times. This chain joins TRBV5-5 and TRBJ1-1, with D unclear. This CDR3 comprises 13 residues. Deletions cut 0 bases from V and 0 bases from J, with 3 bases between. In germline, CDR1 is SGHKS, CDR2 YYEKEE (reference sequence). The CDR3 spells CASSLDVNTEAFF. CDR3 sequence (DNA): TGTGCCAGCAGCTTGGATGTGAACACTGAAGCTTTCTTT.

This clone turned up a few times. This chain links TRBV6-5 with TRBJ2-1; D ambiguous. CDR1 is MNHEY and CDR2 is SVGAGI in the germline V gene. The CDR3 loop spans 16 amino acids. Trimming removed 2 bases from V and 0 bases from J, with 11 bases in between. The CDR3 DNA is TGTGCCAGCAGTTACGTGGCAGGCAGCTCCTACAATGAGCAGTTCTTC. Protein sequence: CASSYVAGSSYNEQFF.

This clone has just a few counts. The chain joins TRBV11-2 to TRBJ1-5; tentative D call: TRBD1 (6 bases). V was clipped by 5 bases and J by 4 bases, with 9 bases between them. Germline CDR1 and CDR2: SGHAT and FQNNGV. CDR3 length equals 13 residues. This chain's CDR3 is CASSEDRNQPQHF. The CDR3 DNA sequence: TGTGCCAGCAGCGAGGACAGAAATCAGCCCCAGCATTTT.

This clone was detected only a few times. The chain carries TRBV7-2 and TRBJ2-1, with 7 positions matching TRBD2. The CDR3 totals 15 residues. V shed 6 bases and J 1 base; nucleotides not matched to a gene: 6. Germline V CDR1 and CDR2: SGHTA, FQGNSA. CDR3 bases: TGTGCCAGCAGTCTGGGGGGGGGATCCTACAATGAGCAGTTCTTC. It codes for CASSLGGGSYNEQFF. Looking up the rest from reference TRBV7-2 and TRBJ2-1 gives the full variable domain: GAGVSQSPSNKVTEKGKDVELRCDPISGHTALYWYRQSLGQGLEFLIYFQGNSAPDKSGLPSDRFSAERTGGSVSTLTIQRTQQEDSAVYLCASSLGGGSYNEQFFGPGTRLTVL.

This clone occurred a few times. The CDR3 DNA follows: TGCGCCAGCAGCTTGGGGCAGACCACAGATACGCAGTATTTT. This sequence encodes CASSLGQTTDTQYF. This chain joins TRBV5-1 and TRBJ2-3; unclear D gene. Trimming left V 0 bases short and J 2 bases short, with 7 bases between. CDR3 size: 14 residues. The V gene's germline CDR1 is SGHRS and CDR2 YFSETQ.

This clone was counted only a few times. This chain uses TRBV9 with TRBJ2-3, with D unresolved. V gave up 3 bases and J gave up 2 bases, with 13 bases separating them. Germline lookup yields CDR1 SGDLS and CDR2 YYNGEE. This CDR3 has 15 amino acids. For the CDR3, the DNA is TGTGCCAGCAGCGGCTTAGGTAGAGACACAGATACGCAGTATTTT. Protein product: CASSGLGRDTDTQYF.

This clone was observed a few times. For the CDR3, the DNA is TGTGCCAGCTCACCATCGGGGTCCTCCTACGAGCAGTACTTC. This sequence encodes CASSPSGSSYEQYF. The gene calls are TRBV18 and TRBJ2-7, with D perhaps matching TRBD2 (5 bases). Germline CDR1 reads KGHSH; CDR2 reads LQKENI. V was clipped by 2 bases and J by 0 bases, with 8 bases between them. CDR3 length: 14 residues.